These 30 T cell receptor beta chains came from one sample sequenced in a study of OX40 agonist ivuxolimab in advanced cancers. Sequenced by immunoSEQ multiplex PCR; TCRdb stores in-frame clones only, minus some. The sample has around 70,000 clones; less than 85% are singletons. The sample was CD4+ or CD8+ T cells sorted from blood, taken in a trial of the OX40 agonist ivuxolimab. The receptors originated from an adult with an advanced solid tumor such as melanoma, head and neck, liver or kidney cancer.

The chain employs TRBV7-8 and TRBJ2-6; D is unresolved. The CDR3 is made up of 15 amino acids. Trimming stripped 2 bases from V and 0 bases from J, with 5 bases between. Germline CDR1 SGHVS, CDR2 FQNEAQ. CDR3 bases: TGTGCCAGCAGCTTATTTGGCTCTGGGGCCAACGTCCTGACTTTC. Its translation is CASSLFGSGANVLTF. Full variable domain (missing parts from reference TRBV7-8 and TRBJ2-6): GAGVSQSPRYKVAKRGQDVALRCDPISGHVSLFWYQQALGQGPEFLTYFQNEAQLDKSGLPSDRFFAERPEGSVSTLKIQRTQQEDSAVYLCASSLFGSGANVLTFGAGSRLTVL.

CDR3 residues: CAVEGQGASGANVLTF. The DNA for the CDR3 is TGTGCCGTAGAGGGACAGGGGGCTTCTGGGGCCAACGTCCTGACTTTC. The rearrangement links TRBV10-3 to TRBJ2-6; the match to TRBD1 covers 12 bases. The V gene's germline CDR1 is ENHRY and CDR2 SYGVKD. The CDR3 is 16 amino acids. With 11 bases clipped from V and 1 base from J, the junction kept 6 bases outside the gene matches.

The CDR3 nucleotides read TGTGCCTGGGAGAACAGGGGTAATGAAAAACTGTTTTTT. Its protein product is CAWENRGNEKLFF. The chain carries TRBV30 and TRBJ1-4; 7 bases match TRBD1. The CDR3 is made up of 13 amino acids. CDR1 is GTSNPN and CDR2 is SVGIG in the germline V gene (reference sequence). Germline trimming cut 5 bases from V and 4 bases from J; bases unmatched to any gene: 4.

The rearrangement joins TRBV27 to TRBJ1-6, with 8 bases aligning to TRBD1. V trimming: 5 bases; J trimming: 10 bases; junction bases outside the gene matches: 4. Germline CDR1 reads MNHEY; CDR2 reads SMNVEV (reference sequence). This CDR3 is built from 13 residues. The CDR3 sequence is CASSSDRGSPLHF. CDR3 bases: TGTGCCAGCAGTAGCGACAGGGGCTCACCCCTCCACTTT.

The rearrangement links TRBV7-9 to TRBJ2-1, with 8 bases lining up with TRBD1. CDR3 size: 16 residues. Germline loops: CDR1 SEHNR, CDR2 FQNEAQ (reference sequence). V shed 5 bases and J 5 bases; nucleotides not matched to a gene: 11. CDR3 sequence reads: CASSERSTGDNNEQFF. CDR3 bases: TGTGCCAGCAGCGAACGGTCGACAGGGGACAACAATGAGCAGTTCTTC.

The chain links TRBV5-5 to TRBJ1-5; D remains unclear. CDR3 length: 17 residues. V lost 1 base and J lost 7, with 21 bases in between. CDR1 is SGHKS, CDR2 YYEKEE, per germline (reference sequence). The CDR3, as DNA: TGTGCCAGCAGCTTGTTGTTGGGAAGGACCGAGATGCAGCCCCAGCATTTT. The encoded protein is CASSLLLGRTEMQPQHF.

The CDR3 DNA follows: TGTGCCAGCAGCTTAGGGGAGTCACTTGGCTACACCTTC. This codes for CASSLGESLGYTF. V is TRBV7-8 and J is TRBJ1-2; no clear D. There are 13 residues in the CDR3. The V gene lost 1 base and the J gene lost 7 bases, with 10 bases spanning the gap. Per germline, CDR1 SGHVS and CDR2 FQNEAQ.

The chain couples TRBV14 to TRBJ2-1, with 9 bases matching TRBD1. The germline V gene has CDR1 SGHDN and CDR2 FVKESK. J lost 6 bases, V lost 1 base, and 7 bases had no gene match. The CDR3 is 16 amino acids. CDR3 nucleotide sequence: TGTGCCAGCAGCCAAGGAATGACAGGGGGGGGCAATGAGCAGTTCTTC. This encodes CASSQGMTGGGNEQFF.

CDR3 nucleotide sequence: TGTGCCAGCAGGGTCCTAGCGGGCTCCTACGAGCAGTACTTC. This codes for CASRVLAGSYEQYF. The chain carries TRBV28 and TRBJ2-7; 8 bases align to TRBD2. Per germline, CDR1 MDHEN and CDR2 SYDVKM. This CDR3 has 14 residues. The V and J ends lost 6 bases and 0 bases, in that order; junction bases with no gene match: 4.

V gene TRBV5-1 combines with J gene TRBJ1-4; 9 positions match TRBD1. After removal of 3 bases from V and 8 bases from J, the junction contained 5 bases not matched to a gene. In germline, CDR1 is SGHRS, CDR2 YFSETQ. The CDR3 is 14 amino acids. The CDR3 is CASSWGTGFEKLFF. The DNA of the CDR3 is TGCGCCAGCAGCTGGGGGACAGGGTTCGAAAAACTGTTTTTT.

This clone is a singleton in its sample. The gene calls are TRBV6-1 and TRBJ2-1; TRBD1 is a possible D gene (6 bases). Germline V gene lookup returns CDR1 MNHNS and CDR2 SASEGT. CDR3 length: 13 amino acids. Between the trimmed V and J ends, which lost 8 bases and 3 bases, there was a span of 11 bases. CDR3 sequence (DNA): TGTGCCAGCCCCGAGGACAGCTACAATGAGCAGTTCTTC. Protein sequence: CASPEDSYNEQFF.

The rearrangement uses TRBV6-6 and TRBJ1-2; tentatively, D is TRBD1 (6 bases). The germline V gene encodes CDR1 MNHNY and CDR2 SVGAGI (reference sequence). Trimming stripped 2 bases from V and 7 bases from J, with 17 bases between. This CDR3 comprises 15 residues. CDR3 bases: TGTGCCAGCAGTTACCCCCGGAGGGGGGAGGGTGGCTACACCTTC. This encodes CASSYPRRGEGGYTF.

This clone was observed a few times. The chain carries TRBV7-8 and TRBJ1-2; D might be TRBD1 (5 bases). The V gene's germline CDR1 is SGHVS and CDR2 FQNEAQ. V dropped 0 bases and J dropped 3 bases, with 8 bases sitting between them. This CDR3 comprises 14 residues. CDR3 DNA: TGTGCCAGCAGCTTAGCGAGACAGTACTATGGCTACACCTTC. Translation: CASSLARQYYGYTF.

The V and J genes are TRBV11-3 and TRBJ2-1; D ambiguous. Between the trimmed V and J ends, which lost 3 bases and 0 bases, there was a span of 6 bases. This CDR3 is 14 amino acids long. The germline CDR1 and CDR2 sequences are SGHNT and YENEEA. CDR3 bases: TGTGCCAGCAGCTTGACCGGCTCCTACAATGAGCAGTTCTTC. Its translation: CASSLTGSYNEQFF.

This rearrangement joins TRBV6-4 to TRBJ2-3; TRBD1 matches 8 bases. This CDR3 has 15 amino acids. V shed 6 bases and J 5 bases; nucleotides not matched to a gene: 10. Germline CDR1 and CDR2: MRHNA and SNTAGT. DNA of the CDR3: TGTGCCAGCAGGCTGCCGGACAGGGAGGTAGATACGCAGTATTTT. Residues: CASRLPDREVDTQYF.

This chain links TRBV19 with TRBJ2-1, with D maybe TRBD2 (6 bases). The CDR3 covers 16 residues. Between the trimmed V and J ends, which lost 5 bases and 0 bases, there was a span of 14 bases. Germline V CDR1 and CDR2: LNHDA, SQIVND (reference sequence). CDR3 sequence (DNA): TGTGCCAGTAGTTTAAGCGGGCCGAGCTCCTACAATGAGCAGTTCTTC. Its protein product is CASSLSGPSSYNEQFF. Supplemented by reference TRBV19 and TRBJ2-1, the full variable domain reads DGGITQSPKYLFRKEGQNVTLSCEQNLNHDAMYWYRQDPGQGLRLIYYSQIVNDFQKGDIAEGYSVSREKKESFPLTVTSAQKNPTAFYLCASSLSGPSSYNEQFFGPGTRLTVL.

This clone was detected a few times. The chain links TRBV7-8 to TRBJ2-6; D is undetermined. Trimming took 5 bases from V and 0 from J, leaving 8 bases between them. CDR1 is SGHVS, CDR2 FQNEAQ, per germline. This CDR3 is 15 amino acids long. The CDR3 region is CASSPRSSGANVLTF. The CDR3 DNA follows: TGTGCCAGCAGCCCGAGGAGCTCTGGGGCCAACGTCCTGACTTTC. Full variable domain (rest looked up from reference TRBV7-8 and TRBJ2-6): GAGVSQSPRYKVAKRGQDVALRCDPISGHVSLFWYQQALGQGPEFLTYFQNEAQLDKSGLPSDRFFAERPEGSVSTLKIQRTQQEDSAVYLCASSPRSSGANVLTFGAGSRLTVL.

The rearrangement joins TRBV4-1 to TRBJ2-5; possibly TRBD1 for D (6 bases). The germline V and J ends were trimmed by 4 bases and 4 bases, with 16 bases remaining between them. Germline assignment: CDR1 MGHRA and CDR2 YSYEKL. CDR3 length: 15 residues. CDR3 in DNA: TGCGCCAGCAGCCTCTCAGGGGCCATTGTAGAGACCCAGTACTTC. This translates into CASSLSGAIVETQYF.

The chain is built from TRBV28 and TRBJ2-3; 10 bases align to TRBD2. CDR3 length: 16 residues. The V gene end was trimmed by 4 bases and the J gene end by 6 bases; junction bases not matched to a gene: 10. From germline, CDR1 is MDHEN and CDR2 SYDVKM. Written as DNA, the CDR3 is TGTGCCAGCAGTTCTCCTGGGGGGACTAGCGTTGATACGCAGTATTTT. As protein: CASSSPGGTSVDTQYF.

This chain connects TRBV11-1 to TRBJ1-1; D gene unclear. Germline V gene sequence: CDR1 SGHAT, CDR2 FQDESV (reference sequence). Trimming left V 2 bases short and J 1 base short, with 5 bases between. The CDR3 spans 13 residues. The CDR3 sequence is CASSLRPNTEAFF. CDR3 nucleotide sequence: TGTGCCAGCAGCTTAAGGCCGAACACTGAAGCTTTCTTT.

This chain joins TRBV19 and TRBJ2-1; the match to TRBD2 covers 10 bases. Germline V gene data show CDR1 as LNHDA and CDR2 as SQIVND (reference sequence). Losses at the gene ends were 5 bases for V and 9 bases for J; bases not matched to a gene: 10. The CDR3 runs to 15 residues. The CDR3 coding sequence is TGTGCCAGTAGTTCAGTACTAGCGGGAAGCAGTGAGCAGTTCTTC. Amino acids: CASSSVLAGSSEQFF.

The chain joins TRBV5-1 to TRBJ2-3, with D possibly matching TRBD1 (6 bases). Germline V gene lookup returns CDR1 SGHRS and CDR2 YFSETQ. Trimming cost V 10 bases and J 2 bases, with 17 bases left between them. CDR3 size: 14 residues. The CDR3 DNA reads as TGCGCCCCAGAAGGGCAGGGACACACAGATACGCAGTATTTT. Its translation is CAPEGQGHTDTQYF.

The V and J genes are TRBV2 and TRBJ1-4, with D perhaps TRBD1 (6 bases). V lost 3 bases, J lost 2 bases, and 22 bases lay in between. CDR3 length: 19 amino acids. Germline loops: CDR1 SNHLY, CDR2 FYNNEI. The CDR3 spells CASSDTVPTGRATNEKLFF. DNA for the CDR3: TGTGCCAGCAGTGACACCGTTCCCACAGGGAGGGCGACTAATGAAAAACTGTTTTTT.

A few counts support this clone. The chain has TRBV14 and TRBJ1-2; no reliable D call. In germline, CDR1 is SGHDN, CDR2 FVKESK. CDR3 length: 13 amino acids. V was clipped by 0 bases and J by 5 bases, with 7 bases between them. The CDR3 sequence: CASSQDSQYGYTF. The CDR3 DNA follows: TGTGCCAGCAGCCAAGATTCCCAGTATGGCTACACCTTC.

The chain links TRBV6-6 to TRBJ2-2, with D unresolved. The CDR3 runs to 13 residues. Trimming cost V 5 bases and J 5 bases, with 9 bases left between them. Germline lookup yields CDR1 MNHNY and CDR2 SVGAGI (reference sequence). CDR3 bases: TGTGCCAGCAGTGCCTACCAAACCGGGGAGCTGTTTTTT. It codes for CASSAYQTGELFF.

CDR3 sequence (DNA): TGTGCCAGCAGCCCCCGGACAGGGGATAATCTGAGGGGCTACACCTTC. Encoded protein: CASSPRTGDNLRGYTF. V and J are TRBV13 and TRBJ1-2, with 9 nucleotides matching TRBD1. The CDR3 is 16 amino acids. Germline values: CDR1 PRHDT, CDR2 FYEKMQ (reference sequence). Trimming at V came to 5 bases and at J to 8 bases, leaving 15 bases not matched to a gene.

The rearrangement links TRBV5-4 to TRBJ2-1; D tentatively reads TRBD1 or TRBD2 (5 bases each). The V gene's germline CDR1 is SGHNT and CDR2 YYREEE (reference sequence). The length of the CDR3 is 14 residues. V gave up 0 bases and J gave up 9 bases, with 13 bases separating them. The CDR3 bases are TGTGCCAGCAGCTTGGACTCCGGGACGGGTGAGCAGTTCTTC. Translated: CASSLDSGTGEQFF.

The gene calls are TRBV6-6 and TRBJ1-1; D is possibly TRBD1 (5 bases). Per the germline V gene, CDR1 is MNHNY and CDR2 is SVGAGI (reference sequence). The CDR3 is 13 residues long. V lost 6 bases to trimming and J lost 11 bases, with 19 bases between them. CDR3 bases: TGTGCCAGCAGCAGCCAGGGTAGACTTGGGGCTTTCTTT. It specifies CASSSQGRLGAFF.

J is TRBJ2-5 and V is TRBV18; D may be TRBD1 (6 bases). Germline assignment: CDR1 KGHSH and CDR2 LQKENI. This CDR3 has 12 amino acids. Trimming removed 8 bases at V and 3 bases at J, with 10 bases between. CDR3 sequence: CASGYREETQYF. For the CDR3, the DNA is TGTGCCAGCGGCTACAGGGAAGAGACCCAGTACTTC.

This chain uses TRBV27 with TRBJ2-1, with 9 bases matching TRBD2. CDR3 length: 17 amino acids. V lost 8 bases to trimming and J lost 5 bases; unmatched junction nucleotides: 16. Germline loops: CDR1 MNHEY, CDR2 SMNVEV (reference sequence). The CDR3 coding sequence is TGTGCCAGCCGAACCTTCCTGACTAGCGGAGTCGACAATGAGCAGTTCTTC. As protein: CASRTFLTSGVDNEQFF.